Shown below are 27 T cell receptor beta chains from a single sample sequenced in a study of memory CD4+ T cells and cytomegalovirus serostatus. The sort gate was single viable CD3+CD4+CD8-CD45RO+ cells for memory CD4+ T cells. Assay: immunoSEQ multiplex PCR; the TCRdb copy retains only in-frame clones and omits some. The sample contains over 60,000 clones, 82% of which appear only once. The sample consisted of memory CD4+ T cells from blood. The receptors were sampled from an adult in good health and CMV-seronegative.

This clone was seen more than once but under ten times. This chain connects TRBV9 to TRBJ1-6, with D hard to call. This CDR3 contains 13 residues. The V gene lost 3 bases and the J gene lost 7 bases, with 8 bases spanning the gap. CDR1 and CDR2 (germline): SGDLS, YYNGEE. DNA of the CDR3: TGTGCCAGCAGCGGGGCAGTCAATTCACCCCTCCACTTT. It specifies CASSGAVNSPLHF.

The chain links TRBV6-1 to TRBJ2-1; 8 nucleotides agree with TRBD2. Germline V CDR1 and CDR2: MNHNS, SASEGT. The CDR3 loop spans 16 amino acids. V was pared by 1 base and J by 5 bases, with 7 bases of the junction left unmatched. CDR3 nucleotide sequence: TGTGCCAGCAGTGAAGGCTCGGGACTAGGCAACAATGAGCAGTTCTTC. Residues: CASSEGSGLGNNEQFF.

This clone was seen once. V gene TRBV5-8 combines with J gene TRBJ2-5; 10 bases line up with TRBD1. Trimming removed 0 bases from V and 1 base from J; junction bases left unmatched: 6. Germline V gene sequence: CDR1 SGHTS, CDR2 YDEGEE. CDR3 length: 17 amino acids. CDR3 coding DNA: TGTGCCAGCAGCTTGGGGTCGACAGGGGGCTTCCAAGAGACCCAGTACTTC. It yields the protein CASSLGSTGGFQETQYF.

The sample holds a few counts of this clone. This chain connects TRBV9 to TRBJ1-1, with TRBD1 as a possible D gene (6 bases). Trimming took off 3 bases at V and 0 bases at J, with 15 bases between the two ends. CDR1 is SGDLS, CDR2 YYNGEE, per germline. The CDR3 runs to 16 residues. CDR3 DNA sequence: TGTGCCAGCAGCGGTCAGGGGAGGGGCATGAACACTGAAGCTTTCTTT. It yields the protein CASSGQGRGMNTEAFF.

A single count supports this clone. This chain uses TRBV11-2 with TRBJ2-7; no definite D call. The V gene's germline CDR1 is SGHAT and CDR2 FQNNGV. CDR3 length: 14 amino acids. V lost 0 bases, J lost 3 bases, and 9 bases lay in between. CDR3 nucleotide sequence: TGTGCCAGCAGCTTAGATCGGGCTAGCTACGAGCAGTACTTC. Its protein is CASSLDRASYEQYF.

CDR3 protein: CASSADREGLYRNTEAFF. For the CDR3, the DNA is TGTGCCAGCAGCGCGGACAGGGAAGGATTATATAGGAACACTGAAGCTTTCTTT. This rearrangement joins TRBV5-6 to TRBJ1-1; 8 bases are a match to TRBD1. The ends lost 4 bases at V and 1 base at J; junction bases unmatched: 15. Germline loops: CDR1 SGHDT, CDR2 YYEEEE. The CDR3 is 18 residues long.

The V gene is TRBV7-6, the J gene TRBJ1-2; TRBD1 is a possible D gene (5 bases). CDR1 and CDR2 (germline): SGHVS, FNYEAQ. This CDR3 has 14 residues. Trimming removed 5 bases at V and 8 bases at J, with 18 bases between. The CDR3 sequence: CASSPPGQGRGYTF. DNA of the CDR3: TGTGCCAGCAGCCCCCCAGGCCAGGGACGGGGCTACACCTTC.

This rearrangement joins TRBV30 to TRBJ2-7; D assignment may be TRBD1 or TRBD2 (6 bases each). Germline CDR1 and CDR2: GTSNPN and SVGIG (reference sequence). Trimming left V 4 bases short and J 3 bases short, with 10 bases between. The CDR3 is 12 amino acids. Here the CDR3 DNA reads TGTGCCTGGAACGGGGGCGGCTACGAGCAGTACTTC. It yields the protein CAWNGGGYEQYF.

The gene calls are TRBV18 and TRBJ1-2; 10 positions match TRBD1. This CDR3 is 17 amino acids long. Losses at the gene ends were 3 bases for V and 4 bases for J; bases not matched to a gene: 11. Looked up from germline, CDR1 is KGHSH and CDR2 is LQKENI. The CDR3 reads CASSPTGTGEGGYGYTF. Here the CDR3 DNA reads TGTGCCAGCTCACCTACCGGGACAGGGGAAGGCGGCTATGGCTACACCTTC.

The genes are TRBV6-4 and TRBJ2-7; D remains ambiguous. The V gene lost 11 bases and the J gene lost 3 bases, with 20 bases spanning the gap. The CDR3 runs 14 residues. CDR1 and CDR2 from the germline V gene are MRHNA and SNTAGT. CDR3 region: CAPIETYPLYEQYF. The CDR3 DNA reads TGTGCCCCCATTGAGACCTACCCTCTCTACGAGCAGTACTTC.

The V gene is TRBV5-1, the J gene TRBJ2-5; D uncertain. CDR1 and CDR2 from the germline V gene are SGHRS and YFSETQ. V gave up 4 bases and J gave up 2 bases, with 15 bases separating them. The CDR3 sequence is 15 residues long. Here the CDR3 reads CASSAYPTKQETQYF. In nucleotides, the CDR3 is TGCGCCAGCAGCGCCTACCCTACCAAACAAGAGACCCAGTACTTC.

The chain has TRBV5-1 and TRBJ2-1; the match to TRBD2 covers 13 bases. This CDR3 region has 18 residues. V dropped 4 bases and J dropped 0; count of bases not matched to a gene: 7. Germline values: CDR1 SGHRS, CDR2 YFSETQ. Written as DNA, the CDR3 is TGCGCCAGCAGCAAGGGACTAGCGGGACCAAGCTCCTACAATGAGCAGTTCTTC. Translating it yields CASSKGLAGPSSYNEQFF. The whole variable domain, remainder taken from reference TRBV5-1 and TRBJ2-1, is KAGVTQTPRYLIKTRGQQVTLSCSPISGHRSVSWYQQTPGQGLQFLFEYFSETQRNKGNFPGRFSGRQFSNSRSEMNVSTLELGDSALYLCASSKGLAGPSSYNEQFFGPGTRLTVL.

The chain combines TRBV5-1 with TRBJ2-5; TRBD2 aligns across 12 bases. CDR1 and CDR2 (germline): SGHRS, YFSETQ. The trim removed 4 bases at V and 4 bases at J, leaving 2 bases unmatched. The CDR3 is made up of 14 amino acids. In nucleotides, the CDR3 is TGCGCCAGCAGCCCACTAGCGGGGGGAGAGACCCAGTACTTC. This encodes CASSPLAGGETQYF.

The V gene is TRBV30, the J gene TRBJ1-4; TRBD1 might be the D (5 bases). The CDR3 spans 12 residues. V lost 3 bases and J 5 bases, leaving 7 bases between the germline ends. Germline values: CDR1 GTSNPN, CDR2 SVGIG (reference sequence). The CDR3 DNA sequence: TGTGCCTGGAGGCGGGACAATGAAAAACTGTTTTTT. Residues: CAWRRDNEKLFF.

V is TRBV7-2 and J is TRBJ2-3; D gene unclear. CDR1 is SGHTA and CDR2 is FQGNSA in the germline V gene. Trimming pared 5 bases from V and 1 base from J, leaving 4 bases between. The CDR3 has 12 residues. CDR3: CASSPRTDTQYF. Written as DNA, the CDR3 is TGTGCCAGCAGCCCCCGCACAGATACGCAGTATTTT. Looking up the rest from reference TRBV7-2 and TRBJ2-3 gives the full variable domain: GAGVSQSPSNKVTEKGKDVELRCDPISGHTALYWYRQSLGQGLEFLIYFQGNSAPDKSGLPSDRFSAERTGGSVSTLTIQRTQQEDSAVYLCASSPRTDTQYFGPGTRLTVL.

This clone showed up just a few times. The CDR3 region is CASSRGTSGSWAETQYF. The CDR3 bases are TGTGCCAGCAGTCGAGGGACTAGCGGGAGCTGGGCGGAGACCCAGTACTTC. The rearrangement joins TRBV27 to TRBJ2-5, with TRBD2 matching 14 bases. Germline V gives CDR1 MNHEY, CDR2 SMNVEV (reference sequence). The J segment lost 5 bases and the V segment lost 5 bases, leaving 10 bases of the junction unmatched. The CDR3 totals 17 residues.

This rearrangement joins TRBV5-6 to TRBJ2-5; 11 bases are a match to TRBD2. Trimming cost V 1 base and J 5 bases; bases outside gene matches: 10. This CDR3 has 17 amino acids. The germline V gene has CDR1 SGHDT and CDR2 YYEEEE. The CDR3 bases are TGTGCCAGCAGCTTGAGGAGGGAACTAGCGGGGGTTGAGACCCAGTACTTC. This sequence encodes CASSLRRELAGVETQYF.

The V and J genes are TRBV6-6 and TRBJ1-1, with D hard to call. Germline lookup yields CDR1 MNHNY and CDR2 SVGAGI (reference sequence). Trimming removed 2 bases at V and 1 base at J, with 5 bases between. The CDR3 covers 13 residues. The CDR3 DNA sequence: TGTGCCAGCAGTTACGGTTCGAACACTGAAGCTTTCTTT. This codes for CASSYGSNTEAFF.

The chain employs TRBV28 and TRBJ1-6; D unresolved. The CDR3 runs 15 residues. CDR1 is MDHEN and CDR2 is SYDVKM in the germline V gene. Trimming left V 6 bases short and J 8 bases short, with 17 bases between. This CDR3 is CASRRSGVSHSPLHF. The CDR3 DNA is TGTGCCAGCAGACGTAGCGGGGTTTCACATTCACCCCTCCACTTT.

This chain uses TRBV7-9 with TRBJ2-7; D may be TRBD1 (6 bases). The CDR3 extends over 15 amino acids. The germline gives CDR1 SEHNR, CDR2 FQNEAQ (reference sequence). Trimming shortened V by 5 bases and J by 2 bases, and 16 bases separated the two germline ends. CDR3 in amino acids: CASSLDGQRTYEQYF. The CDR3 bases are TGTGCCAGCAGCCTAGACGGACAGCGGACCTACGAGCAGTACTTC.

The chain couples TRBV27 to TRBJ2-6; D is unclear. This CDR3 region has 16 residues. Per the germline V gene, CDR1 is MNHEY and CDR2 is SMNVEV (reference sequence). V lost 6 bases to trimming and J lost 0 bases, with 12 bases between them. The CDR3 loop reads CASRGAFSSGANVLTF. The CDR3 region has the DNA TGTGCCAGCAGGGGCGCGTTCAGCTCTGGGGCCAACGTCCTGACTTTC.

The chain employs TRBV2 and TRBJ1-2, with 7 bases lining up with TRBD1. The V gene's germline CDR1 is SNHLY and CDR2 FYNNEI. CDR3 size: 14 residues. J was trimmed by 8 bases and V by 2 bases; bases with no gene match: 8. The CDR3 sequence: CASSEWDSFKGYTF. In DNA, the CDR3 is TGTGCCAGCAGTGAATGGGACAGCTTTAAGGGCTACACCTTC.

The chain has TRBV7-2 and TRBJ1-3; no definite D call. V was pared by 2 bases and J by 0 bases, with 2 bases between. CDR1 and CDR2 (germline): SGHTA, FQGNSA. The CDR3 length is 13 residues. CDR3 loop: CASSLNSGNTIYF. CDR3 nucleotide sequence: TGTGCCAGCAGCTTAAACTCTGGAAACACCATATATTTT.

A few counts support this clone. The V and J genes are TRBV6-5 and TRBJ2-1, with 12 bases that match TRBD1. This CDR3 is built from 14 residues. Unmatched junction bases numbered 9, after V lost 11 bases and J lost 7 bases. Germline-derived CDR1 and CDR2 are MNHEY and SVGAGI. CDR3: CASGGQGAWNEQFF. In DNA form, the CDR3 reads TGTGCCTCCGGGGGACAGGGGGCTTGGAATGAGCAGTTCTTC.

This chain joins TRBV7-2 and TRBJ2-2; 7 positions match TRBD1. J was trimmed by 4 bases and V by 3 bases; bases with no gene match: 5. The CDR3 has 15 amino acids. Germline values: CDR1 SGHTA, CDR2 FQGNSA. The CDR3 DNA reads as TGTGCCAGCAGCTTCATAGGGGGCGCCACCGGGGAGCTGTTTTTT. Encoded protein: CASSFIGGATGELFF.

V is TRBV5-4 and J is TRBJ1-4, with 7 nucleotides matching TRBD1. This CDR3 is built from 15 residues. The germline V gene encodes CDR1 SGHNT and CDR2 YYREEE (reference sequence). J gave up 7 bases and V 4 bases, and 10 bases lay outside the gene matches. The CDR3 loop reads CASSAPGTAIEKLFF. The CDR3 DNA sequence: TGTGCCAGCAGCGCCCCCGGGACAGCGATTGAAAAACTGTTTTTT.

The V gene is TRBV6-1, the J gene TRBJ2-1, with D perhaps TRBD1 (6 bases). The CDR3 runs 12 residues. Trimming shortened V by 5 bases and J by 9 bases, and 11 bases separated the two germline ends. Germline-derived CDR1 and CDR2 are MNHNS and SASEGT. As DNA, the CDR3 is TGTGCCAGCAGTACAGGGTTCGGTGAGCAGTTCTTC. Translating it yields CASSTGFGEQFF.